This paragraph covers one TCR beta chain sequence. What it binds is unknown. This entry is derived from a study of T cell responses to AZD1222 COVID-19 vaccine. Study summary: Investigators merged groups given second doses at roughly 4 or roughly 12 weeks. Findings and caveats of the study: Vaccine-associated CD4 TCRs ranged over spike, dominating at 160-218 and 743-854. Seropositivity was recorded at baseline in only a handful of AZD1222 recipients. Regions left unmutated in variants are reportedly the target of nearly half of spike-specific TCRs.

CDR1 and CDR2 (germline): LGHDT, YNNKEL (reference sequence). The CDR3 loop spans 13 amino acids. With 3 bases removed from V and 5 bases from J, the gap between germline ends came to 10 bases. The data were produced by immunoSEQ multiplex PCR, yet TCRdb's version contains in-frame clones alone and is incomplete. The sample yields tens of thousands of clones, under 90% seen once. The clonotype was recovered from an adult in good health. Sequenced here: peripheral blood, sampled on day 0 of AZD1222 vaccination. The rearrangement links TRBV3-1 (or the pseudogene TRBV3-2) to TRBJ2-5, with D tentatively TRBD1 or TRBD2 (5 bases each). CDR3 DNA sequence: TGTGCCAGCAGCCAGAGGGGTGCGGAGACCCAGTACTTC. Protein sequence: CASSQRGAETQYF.